The 14 T cell receptor beta chains listed next were all sequenced from one sample in a study of blood T cell repertoires in COVID-19. The table came from immunoSEQ multiplex PCR; TCRdb's copy has only in-frame clones and leaves some out. Seen here are over 200,000 clones, roughly four fifths observed once, and the top ten hold around 1.8%. Sequencing was carried out using PBMCs or T cells enriched from blood (not recorded which). Every receptor here comes from a man in his sixties who had recovered from COVID-19.

The rearrangement links TRBV9 to TRBJ1-6; D is unresolved. Trimming took off 4 bases at V and 7 bases at J, with 15 bases between the two ends. The CDR3 consists of 15 residues. The germline CDR1 and CDR2 sequences are SGDLS and YYNGEE. The CDR3 DNA follows: TGTGCCAGCAGCCCTCGGGAGTTGATAAATTCACCCCTCCACTTT. It translates to CASSPRELINSPLHF.

The table lists this clone with a few counts. The chain carries TRBV18 and TRBJ2-2; D unclear. V was pared by 6 bases and J by 2 bases, with 10 bases between. Germline CDR1 is KGHSH and CDR2 is LQKENI. The CDR3 loop spans 14 amino acids. The CDR3 nucleotides read TGTGCCAGCTCTCGAGCCCCTAACACCGGGGAGCTGTTTTTT. Its translation is CASSRAPNTGELFF. Supplemented by reference TRBV18 and TRBJ2-2, the full variable domain reads NAGVMQNPRHLVRRRGQEARLRCSPMKGHSHVYWYRQLPEEGLKFMVYLQKENIIDESGMPKERFSAEFPKEGPSILRIQQVVRGDSAAYFCASSRAPNTGELFFGEGSRLTVL.

This clone was detected once. V and J are TRBV11-3 and TRBJ1-4; TRBD1 matches 8 bases. The CDR3 has 13 residues. Trimming at V came to 6 bases and at J to 8 bases, leaving 5 bases not matched to a gene. The germline CDR1 and CDR2 sequences are SGHNT and YENEEA. The DNA for the CDR3 is TGTGCCAGCAGTTCGGACAGGGAAGAAAAACTGTTTTTT. Translation gives CASSSDREEKLFF.

Here the CDR3 reads CATSDSALGREGNEQFF. The CDR3 DNA reads as TGTGCCACCAGTGATTCAGCCCTCGGCAGGGAGGGCAATGAGCAGTTCTTC. The chain links TRBV24-1 to TRBJ2-1; TRBD2 agrees at 7 bases. This CDR3 contains 17 residues. Germline lookup yields CDR1 KGHDR and CDR2 SFDVKD. J gave up 6 bases and V 2 bases, and 12 bases lay outside the gene matches.

In nucleotides, the CDR3 is TGTGCCAGCAGCTCCCTAAAGAATAGCAATCAGCCCCAGCATTTT. This encodes CASSSLKNSNQPQHF. The chain couples TRBV7-8 to TRBJ1-5; D not certain. This CDR3 has 15 residues. CDR1 SGHVS and CDR2 FQNEAQ come from the germline V gene. Trimming removed 4 bases from V and 0 bases from J, with 10 bases in between.

The genes are TRBV7-2 and TRBJ2-2, with unresolved D. Germline V gives CDR1 SGHTA, CDR2 FQGNSA. The CDR3 is 14 amino acids. Trimming stripped 5 bases from V and 4 bases from J, with 11 bases between. CDR3 sequence (DNA): TGTGCCAGCAGCCTAAGTCGGGTCACCGGGGAGCTGTTTTTT. As protein: CASSLSRVTGELFF. Full variable domain (remainder filled in from reference TRBV7-2 and TRBJ2-2): GAGVSQSPSNKVTEKGKDVELRCDPISGHTALYWYRQSLGQGLEFLIYFQGNSAPDKSGLPSDRFSAERTGGSVSTLTIQRTQQEDSAVYLCASSLSRVTGELFFGEGSRLTVL.

The chain links TRBV18 to TRBJ2-5; TRBD2 matches at 11 bases. Per the germline V gene, CDR1 is KGHSH and CDR2 is LQKENI. CDR3 length equals 16 residues. Trimming took 4 bases from V and 4 from J; bases not matched to a gene: 8. The CDR3, as DNA: TGTGCCAGCTCACGATCTAGCGGGGGGCGAGGAGAGACCCAGTACTTC. This translates into CASSRSSGGRGETQYF.

This chain links TRBV18 with TRBJ1-1; D is undetermined. The CDR3 extends over 15 amino acids. The V end lost 2 bases, the J end lost 1 base, and 11 bases lay between the germline ends. Germline V gene data show CDR1 as KGHSH and CDR2 as LQKENI. DNA of the CDR3: TGTGCCAGCTCACCAGACGAGGAACCGAACACTGAAGCTTTCTTT. This encodes CASSPDEEPNTEAFF.

The chain has TRBV4-2 and TRBJ1-1, with D perhaps TRBD1 (6 bases). The V and J ends lost 1 base and 14 bases respectively, with 14 bases between them. This CDR3 has 12 amino acids. Germline-derived CDR1 and CDR2 are LGHNA and YNFKEQ. Here the CDR3 reads CASSQVGGALFF. In nucleotides, the CDR3 is TGTGCCAGCAGCCAAGTGGGGGGGGCGTTGTTCTTT.

This clone appeared once. The genes are TRBV11-2 and TRBJ1-1; 7 bases line up with TRBD1. The CDR3 contains 15 residues. Germline CDR1 reads SGHAT; CDR2 reads FQNNGV. Trimming cost V 4 bases and J 4 bases; bases outside gene matches: 9. DNA for the CDR3: TGTGCCAGCAGCTCCACGACAGGGAGCGCCACTGAAGCTTTCTTT. It encodes CASSSTTGSATEAFF. Looking up the rest from reference TRBV11-2 and TRBJ1-1 gives the full variable domain: EAGVAQSPRYKIIEKRQSVAFWCNPISGHATLYWYQQILGQGPKLLIQFQNNGVVDDSQLPKDRFSAERLKGVDSTLKIQPAKLEDSAVYLCASSSTTGSATEAFFGQGTRLTVV.

This clone has only one observation. V is TRBV19 and J is TRBJ1-2; tentative D call: TRBD1 (5 bases). V was clipped by 0 bases and J by 8 bases, with 25 bases between them. The CDR3 sequence is 18 residues long. Per germline, CDR1 LNHDA and CDR2 SQIVND (reference sequence). In nucleotides, the CDR3 is TGTGCCAGTAGTATAGAGCCCTCACAGGCGACACGCGGCCGGGGCTACACCTTC. This encodes CASSIEPSQATRGRGYTF.

The rearrangement links TRBV6-6 to TRBJ1-5; no firm D call. The CDR3 totals 13 residues. The germline CDR1 and CDR2 sequences are MNHNY and SVGAGI (reference sequence). Trimming shortened V by 6 bases and J by 4 bases, and 10 bases separated the two germline ends. CDR3 coding DNA: TGTGCCAGCAGAACCGGACTGAATCAGCCCCAGCATTTT. Its protein is CASRTGLNQPQHF.

This clone was detected once. V is TRBV3-1 (or the pseudogene TRBV3-2) and J is TRBJ1-3, with 8 bases aligning to TRBD1. CDR3 size: 15 residues. Germline V gene data show CDR1 as LGHDT and CDR2 as YNNKEL (reference sequence). V shed 5 bases and J 1 base; nucleotides not matched to a gene: 4. CDR3 sequence reads: CASSRTGTSGNTIYF. CDR3 nucleotides: TGTGCCAGCAGCAGGACAGGGACTTCTGGAAACACCATATATTTT.

This chain joins TRBV7-2 and TRBJ1-2; the D gene is possibly TRBD1 (5 bases). Germline V CDR1 and CDR2: SGHTA, FQGNSA. V lost 5 bases to trimming and J lost 4 bases, with 11 bases between them. The CDR3 consists of 13 residues. CDR3 bases: TGTGCCAGCAGCGCCCGACAGAGCTATGGCTACACCTTC. It codes for CASSARQSYGYTF.